The 9 T cell receptor beta chains below come from one sample, sequenced in a study of T cell responses to AZD1222 COVID-19 vaccine. Clones were read by immunoSEQ multiplex PCR, and TCRdb kept only the in-frame ones, dropping some. The table lists roughly 140,000 clones, 75% to 95% of them singletons. The sequences come from peripheral blood, collected 28 days after the second AZD1222 dose. The receptors here all came from an adult who received the AZD1222 COVID-19 vaccine.

The chain recombines TRBV4-1 with TRBJ1-6, with unresolved D. CDR1 and CDR2 from the germline V gene are MGHRA and YSYEKL. The CDR3 extends over 13 amino acids. Deletions cut 1 base from V and 7 bases from J, with 5 bases between. CDR3 in DNA: TGCGCCAGCAGCCAAGGACTAAATTCACCCCTCCACTTT. Protein: CASSQGLNSPLHF.

The rearrangement joins TRBV5-1 to TRBJ1-1; tentative D call: TRBD1 (5 bases). The V end was cut by 4 bases, the J end by 7 bases, with 14 bases between. Germline CDR1 and CDR2: SGHRS and YFSETQ. CDR3 length: 13 amino acids. The CDR3 spells CASSPGRENEAFF. DNA for the CDR3: TGCGCCAGCAGCCCGGGCAGGGAAAATGAAGCTTTCTTT.

The chain uses TRBV12-3 or TRBV12-4 and TRBJ1-2; weak D call: TRBD1 (6 bases). Trimming cost V 4 bases and J 5 bases, with 11 bases left between them. This CDR3 is built from 13 residues. CDR3 in DNA: TGTGCCAGCAGTTCTACAGGGTTATATGGCTACACCTTC. Translation: CASSSTGLYGYTF.

This chain uses TRBV18 with TRBJ1-4; TRBD1 aligns across 7 bases. Germline lookup yields CDR1 KGHSH and CDR2 LQKENI. V lost 2 bases to trimming and J lost 5 bases; unmatched junction nucleotides: 2. This CDR3 is built from 14 residues. This CDR3 is CASSPETGNEKLFF. Written as DNA, the CDR3 is TGTGCCAGCTCACCAGAGACAGGGAATGAAAAACTGTTTTTT.

The genes are TRBV18 and TRBJ2-5; the D is unclear. The V end lost 6 bases, the J end lost 2 bases, and 7 bases lay between the germline ends. In germline, CDR1 is KGHSH, CDR2 LQKENI. The CDR3 sequence is 12 residues long. CDR3 DNA: TGTGCCAGCTCCCAAATGCAAGAGACCCAGTACTTC. It encodes CASSQMQETQYF.

This chain uses TRBV5-5 with TRBJ2-5; D not certain. Trimming removed 3 bases at V and 5 bases at J, with 8 bases between. Germline-derived CDR1 and CDR2 are SGHKS and YYEKEE (reference sequence). There are 12 residues in the CDR3. The CDR3 spells CASSWSDETQYF. Written as DNA, the CDR3 is TGTGCCAGCAGCTGGAGCGATGAGACCCAGTACTTC.

This chain joins TRBV19 and TRBJ1-1; D remains ambiguous. V shed 5 bases and J shed 3 bases, with 16 bases lying between them. CDR3 length equals 15 residues. Germline assignment: CDR1 LNHDA and CDR2 SQIVND (reference sequence). In DNA, the CDR3 is TGTGCCAGTAGTCGGCAGGTGAGTAGGGACACTGAAGCTTTCTTT. Residues: CASSRQVSRDTEAFF.

This clone appeared a single time. This chain joins TRBV12-3 or TRBV12-4 and TRBJ2-7; either TRBD1 or TRBD2 may fit D (5 bases each). The CDR3 covers 12 residues. V was clipped by 5 bases and J by 6 bases, with 11 bases between them. CDR3 bases: TGTGCCAGCAGTCAGGGACGTCTCGAGCAGTACTTC. It specifies CASSQGRLEQYF.

The chain carries TRBV3-1 (or the pseudogene TRBV3-2) and TRBJ2-2; D gene uncertain. Trimming left V 1 base short and J 4 bases short, with 7 bases between. Germline V gene lookup returns CDR1 LGHDT and CDR2 YNNKEL (reference sequence). This CDR3 has 14 residues. The DNA of the CDR3 is TGTGCCAGCAGCCAAGCCAGTAGCACCGGGGAGCTGTTTTTT. This translates into CASSQASSTGELFF.